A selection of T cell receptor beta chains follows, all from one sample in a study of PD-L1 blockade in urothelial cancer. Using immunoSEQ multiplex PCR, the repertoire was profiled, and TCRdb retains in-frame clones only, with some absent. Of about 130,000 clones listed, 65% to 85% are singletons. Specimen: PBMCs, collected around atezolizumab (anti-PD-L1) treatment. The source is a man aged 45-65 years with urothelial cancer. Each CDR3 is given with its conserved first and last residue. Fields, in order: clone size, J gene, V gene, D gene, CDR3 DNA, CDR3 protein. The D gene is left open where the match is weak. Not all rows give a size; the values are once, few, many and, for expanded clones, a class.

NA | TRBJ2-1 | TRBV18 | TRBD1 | TGTGCCAGCTCACCACGACAGGGCGATGAGCAGTTCTTC | CASSPRQGDEQFF
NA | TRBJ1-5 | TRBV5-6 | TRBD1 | TGTGCCAGCAGCTTGGGGCAGGGGGCGCATCAGCCCCAGCATTTT | CASSLGQGAHQPQHF
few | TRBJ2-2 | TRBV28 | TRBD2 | TGTGCCAGCAGTTTTAGCGGGAGGGCCACCGGGGAGCTGTTTTTT | CASSFSGRATGELFF
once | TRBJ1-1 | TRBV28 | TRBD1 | TGTGCCAGCAGTTTCGGACAGGACTCTGAAGCTTTCTTT | CASSFGQDSEAFF
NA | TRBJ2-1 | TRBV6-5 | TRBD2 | TGTGCCAGCAGTTACCGGCGGGAGGGGCATGAGCAGTTCTTC | CASSYRREGHEQFF
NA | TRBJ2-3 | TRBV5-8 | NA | TGTGCCAGCAGCTTGGGGGTCGCGGATCCAGATACGCAGTATTTT | CASSLGVADPDTQYF
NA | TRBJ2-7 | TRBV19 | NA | TGTGCCAGTAGTAGAGCGAACTTCTACGAGCAGTACTTC | CASSRANFYEQYF
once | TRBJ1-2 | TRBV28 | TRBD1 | TGTGCCAGCAGTGCATGGGACAGGGGAAATGGCTACACCTTC | CASSAWDRGNGYTF
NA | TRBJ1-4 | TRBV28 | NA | TGTGCCAGCAAGTTACAGAACCCCCATGAAAAACTGTTTTTT | CASKLQNPHEKLFF
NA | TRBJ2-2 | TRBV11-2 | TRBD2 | TGTGCCAGCGAGGGAGCGGGAGCGGCGACCGGGGAGCTGTTTTTT | CASEGAGAATGELFF
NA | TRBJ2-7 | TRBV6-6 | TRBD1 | TGTGCCAGCAGATCTATCAGGGGGTCCTACGAGCAGTACTTC | CASRSIRGSYEQYF
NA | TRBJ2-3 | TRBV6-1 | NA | TGTGCCAGCAGTGAAGGGATCAGGACAGATACGCAGTATTTT | CASSEGIRTDTQYF
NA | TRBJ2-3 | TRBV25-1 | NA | TGTGCCAGCAGAACAGACACAGATACGCAGTATTTT | CASRTDTDTQYF
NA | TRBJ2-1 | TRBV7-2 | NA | TGTGCCAGCAGTCCGTTAGATGAGCAGTTCTTC | CASSPLDEQFF
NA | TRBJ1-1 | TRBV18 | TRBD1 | TGTGCCAGCTCACCGACAGGGGGGACCACTGAAGCTTTCTTT | CASSPTGGTTEAFF
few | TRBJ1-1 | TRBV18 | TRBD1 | TGTGCCAGCTCGCAGGGACAGGGGACTGAAGCTTTCTTT | CASSQGQGTEAFF
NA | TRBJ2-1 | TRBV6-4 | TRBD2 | TGTGCCAGCAGTTTCCAGGGACTAGCGAGCTACAATGAGCAGTTCTTC | CASSFQGLASYNEQFF
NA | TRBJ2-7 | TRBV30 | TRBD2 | TGTGCCTGGAGTCAAACCAGCGGGAGGGTGAGCTCCTACGAGCAGTACTTC | CAWSQTSGRVSSYEQYF
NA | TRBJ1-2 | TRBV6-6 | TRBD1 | TGTGCCAGCAGTGGACAGGGATTCTTGCAAGGCTACACCTTC | CASSGQGFLQGYTF
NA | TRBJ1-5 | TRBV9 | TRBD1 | TGTGCCAGCAGCGCGCAGGGGGCGGGACAGCCCCAGCATTTT | CASSAQGAGQPQHF
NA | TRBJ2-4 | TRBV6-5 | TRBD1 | TGTGCCAGCAGGAGAGACAGGGATCCCAAAAACATTCAGTACTTC | CASRRDRDPKNIQYF
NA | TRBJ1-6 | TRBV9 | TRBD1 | TGTGCCAGCAGCGTACTCGAGGGGGCTGGCTCACCCCTCCACTTT | CASSVLEGAGSPLHF
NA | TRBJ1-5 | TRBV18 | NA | TGTGCCAGCTCACTCAATAGCAATCAGCCCCAGCATTTT | CASSLNSNQPQHF
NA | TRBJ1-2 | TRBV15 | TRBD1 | TGTGCCACCAGCAGAGATCCCGGTGGGGACAGGTATGGCTACACCTTC | CATSRDPGGDRYGYTF
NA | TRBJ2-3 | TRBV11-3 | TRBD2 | TGTGCCAGCAGCTCGGGGGGGTTTGGAGATACGCAGTATTTT | CASSSGGFGDTQYF
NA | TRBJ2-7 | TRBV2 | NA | TGTGCCAGCAAACACCTTTCCTACGAGCAGTACTTC | CASKHLSYEQYF
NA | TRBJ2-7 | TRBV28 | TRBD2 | TGTGCCAGCTCCAGTCGTCTAGCGGGAAGTCCGAGGTACTTC | CASSSRLAGSPRYF
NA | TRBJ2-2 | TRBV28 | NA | TGTGCCAGCAGTTTGCCGGGGGAGCGCGACACCGGGGAGCTGTTTTTT | CASSLPGERDTGELFF
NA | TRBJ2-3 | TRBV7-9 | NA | TGTGCCAGCAGCTTAAGACCCGGTCTGGGAGTCACAGATACGCAGTATTTT | CASSLRPGLGVTDTQYF
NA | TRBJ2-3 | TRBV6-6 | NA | TGTGCCAGCAGTTATGCGGAGACAGATACGCAGTATTTT | CASSYAETDTQYF
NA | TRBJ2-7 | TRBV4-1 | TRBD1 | TGCGCCAGCAGCCTGGGACAGGGTTTCTACGAGCAGTACTTC | CASSLGQGFYEQYF
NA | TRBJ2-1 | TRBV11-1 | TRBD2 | TGTGCCAGCAGCCTGAGCTGGACTAGCGGATCCTACAATGAGCAGTTCTTC | CASSLSWTSGSYNEQFF
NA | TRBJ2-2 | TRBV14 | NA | TGTGCCAGCAGGGACACGAACACCGGGGAGCTGTTTTTT | CASRDTNTGELFF
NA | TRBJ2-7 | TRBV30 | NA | TGTGCCTGGAGTCGGTATGACGAGCAGTACTTC | CAWSRYDEQYF
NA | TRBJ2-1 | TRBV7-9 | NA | TGTGCCAGCAGCTTAACCCCCCCGCGGGCGGGCGATGAGCAGTTCTTC | CASSLTPPRAGDEQFF
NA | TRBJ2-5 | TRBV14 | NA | TGTGCCAGCAGCCAAGAGCAGGGTGTGAGAGAGACCCAGTACTTC | CASSQEQGVRETQYF
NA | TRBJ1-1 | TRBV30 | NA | TGTGCCTGGAGGAGGGGAGGGACTGAAGCTTTCTTT | CAWRRGGTEAFF
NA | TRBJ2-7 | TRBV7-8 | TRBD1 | TGTGCCAGCAGCAGGTCCGGGACAGGGCCTCCCGAGCAGTACTTC | CASSRSGTGPPEQYF
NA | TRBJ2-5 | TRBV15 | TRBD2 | TGTGCCACGAAACGACTAGCGGGACCTCAAGAGACCCAGTACTTC | CATKRLAGPQETQYF
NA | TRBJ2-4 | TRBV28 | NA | TGTGCCAGCAGTTTTAATTGGGGAGCGACCAAAAACATTCAGTACTTC | CASSFNWGATKNIQYF
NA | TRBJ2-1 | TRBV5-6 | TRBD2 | TGTGCCAGCAGCATCGGACTAGCGCGGAGCTTCTATGAGCAGTTCTTC | CASSIGLARSFYEQFF
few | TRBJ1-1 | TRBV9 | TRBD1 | TGTGCCAGCAGCAAACGGGACAGGAACACTGAAGCTTTCTTT | CASSKRDRNTEAFF
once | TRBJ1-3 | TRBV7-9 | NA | TGTGCCAGCAGCCAGACGCAGGGACATTTGGTAGGAAACACCATATATTTT | CASSQTQGHLVGNTIYF
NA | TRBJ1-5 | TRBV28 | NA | TGTGCCAGCAGTTCAACCCCTAGGAGCGGCCAGCCCCAGCATTTT | CASSSTPRSGQPQHF
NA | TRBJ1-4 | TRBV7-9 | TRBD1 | TGTGCCAGCAGCTTAGTGACAGGGGTCGGTGAAAAACTGTTTTTT | CASSLVTGVGEKLFF
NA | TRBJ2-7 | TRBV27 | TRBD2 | TGTGCCAGCAGCCCCATCCGGGACAGAGGTAGCGGGAGGGAATACGAGCAGTACTTC | CASSPIRDRGSGREYEQYF
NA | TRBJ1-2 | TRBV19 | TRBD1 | TGTGCCAGTAGATCTAGGGACAGCTATGGCTACACCTTC | CASRSRDSYGYTF
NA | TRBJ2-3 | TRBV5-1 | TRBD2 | TGCGCCAGCAGCTTGTTCCTAGCGGGAGCGGACACAGATACGCAGTATTTT | CASSLFLAGADTDTQYF
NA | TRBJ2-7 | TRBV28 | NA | TGTGCCAGCAGTTATCCTCTTGCCTACGAGCAGTACTTC | CASSYPLAYEQYF
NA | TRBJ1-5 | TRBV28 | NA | TGTGCCAGCCAGGACCCCCGGAGGGGCAATCAGCCCCAGCATTTT | CASQDPRRGNQPQHF
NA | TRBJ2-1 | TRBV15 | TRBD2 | TGTGCCACCAGCAGGGAACTAGCGGACAATGAGCAGTTCTTC | CATSRELADNEQFF
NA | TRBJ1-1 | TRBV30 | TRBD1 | TGTGCCTGGAGTGGGGACAGGCTTGAAGCTTTCTTT | CAWSGDRLEAFF
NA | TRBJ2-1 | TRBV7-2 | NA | TGTGCCAGCAGCCCCGCCCGCCACACCAATGAGCAGTTCTTC | CASSPARHTNEQFF
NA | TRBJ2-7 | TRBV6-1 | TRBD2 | TGTGCCAGCATCCCCCGGGCGGGAGAGTACGAGCAGTACTTC | CASIPRAGEYEQYF
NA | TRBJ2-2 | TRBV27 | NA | TGTGCCAGCAGTTTCGACAGGAAGGCCGGGGAGCTGTTTTTT | CASSFDRKAGELFF
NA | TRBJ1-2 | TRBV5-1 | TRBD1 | TGCGCCAGCAGCTTGCCAGGGGGCGCGGATGGCTATGGCTACACCTTC | CASSLPGGADGYGYTF
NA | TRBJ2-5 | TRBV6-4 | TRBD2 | TGTGCCTGGGGCGGGAGAAAAGAGACCCAGTACTTC | CAWGGRKETQYF
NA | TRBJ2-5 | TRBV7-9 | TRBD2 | TGTGCCAGCAGCTTAGCCCGAGCGGGAGACCAAGAGACCCAGTACTTC | CASSLARAGDQETQYF
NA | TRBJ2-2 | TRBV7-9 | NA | TGTGCCAAGGCTGGGCTGTCCACCGGGGAGCTGTTTTTT | CAKAGLSTGELFF
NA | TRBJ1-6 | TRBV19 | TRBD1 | TGTGCCAGTAGTCCCCTAGGGACAGGGGTTTCACCCCTCCACTTT | CASSPLGTGVSPLHF